These 27 T cell receptor beta chains were all obtained from the same sample, sequenced in a study of T cells in Graves' hyperthyroidism and ophthalmopathy. RNA transcripts were the template for amplifying TCR beta CDR3 regions. The HTBI primer set drove a first-round RT-PCR of the TCR CDR3. From the multiplex PCR reads, TCRdb called clonotypes with MiXCR, one entry per CDR3 protein. The sample contains 620,000 or so distinct CDR3 sequences, roughly 15% of which appear only once. Source material: blood. Receptor source: a woman between 50 and 59 years old with Graves' ophthalmopathy.

V usage is TRBV6-5 and J usage is TRBJ2-5; 16 bases align to TRBD2. J lost 4 bases, V lost 6 bases, and 2 bases had no gene match. CDR3 length equals 15 residues. Germline V gives CDR1 MNHEY, CDR2 SVGAGI. The DNA of the CDR3 is TGTGCCAGCAGGGGACTAGCGGGAGGGGCAGAGACCCAGTACTTC. This gives the protein CASRGLAGGAETQYF.

This clonotype was observed at least ten times. The chain uses TRBV11-3 and TRBJ2-7; either TRBD1 or TRBD2 may supply D (5 bases each). The germline gives CDR1 SGHNT, CDR2 YENEEA. This CDR3 contains 15 residues. Trimming stripped 1 base from V and 2 bases from J, with 12 bases between. This chain's CDR3 is CASSLGSGTAYEQYF. The DNA of the CDR3 is TGTGCCAGCAGCTTAGGGTCCGGGACGGCCTACGAGCAGTACTTC.

The chain joins TRBV5-1 to TRBJ2-7; TRBD2 matches at 11 bases. Germline-derived CDR1 and CDR2 are SGHRS and YFSETQ. The CDR3 runs 14 residues. The V and J ends lost 4 bases and 3 bases, in that order; junction bases with no gene match: 3. The CDR3: CASSDGLAGYEQYF. The DNA of the CDR3 is TGCGCCAGCAGCGACGGACTAGCGGGCTACGAGCAGTACTTC.

The V and J genes are TRBV27 and TRBJ2-7; tentative D call: TRBD2 (6 bases). CDR3 length equals 12 residues. CDR1 and CDR2 from the germline V gene are MNHEY and SMNVEV (reference sequence). V shed 3 bases and J shed 7 bases, with 10 bases lying between them. The CDR3 DNA is TGTGCCAGCAGTTTCGGGAGTGGGGAGCAGTACTTC. It translates to CASSFGSGEQYF.

The chain combines TRBV19 with TRBJ1-5; 9 bases are a match to TRBD1. CDR1 and CDR2 (germline): LNHDA, SQIVND (reference sequence). The CDR3 runs to 15 residues. V lost 4 bases, J lost 4 bases, and 5 bases stayed unmatched. The DNA of the CDR3 is TGTGCCAGTAGTACGACAGGGGGACCTAATCAGCCCCAGCATTTT. It codes for CASSTTGGPNQPQHF.

CDR3: CASSPQVSNTEAFF. DNA for the CDR3: TGTGCCAGCAGCCCACAGGTCTCGAACACTGAAGCTTTCTTT. The chain uses TRBV4-2 and TRBJ1-1; TRBD1 is a possible D gene (5 bases). In germline, CDR1 is LGHNA, CDR2 YNFKEQ. With 4 bases removed from V and 1 base from J, the gap between germline ends came to 10 bases. The CDR3 loop spans 14 amino acids.

This clonotype was recorded many times. The chain recombines TRBV7-9 with TRBJ1-1, with D tentatively TRBD1 (6 bases). This CDR3 spans 16 amino acids. V lost 4 bases, J lost 5 bases, and 20 bases lay in between. Germline loops: CDR1 SEHNR, CDR2 FQNEAQ (reference sequence). The CDR3 loop reads CASSSRDKHGKTEAFF. DNA of the CDR3: TGTGCCAGCAGCTCTAGGGACAAACATGGGAAGACTGAAGCTTTCTTT.

The V call is TRBV28, the J call TRBJ1-4; D remains ambiguous. CDR1 is MDHEN and CDR2 is SYDVKM in the germline V gene. The CDR3 is 12 amino acids. Deletions cut 5 bases from V and 9 bases from J, with 10 bases between. The DNA for the CDR3 is TGTGCCAGCAGTAAAACTAGGAAAAAACTGTTTTTT. Translation: CASSKTRKKLFF.

There are a few counts of this clonotype. The chain has TRBV20-1 and TRBJ2-3, with 7 positions matching TRBD2. From germline, CDR1 is DFQATT and CDR2 SNEGSKA (reference sequence). The ends lost 2 bases at V and 0 bases at J; junction bases unmatched: 14. The CDR3 extends over 18 amino acids. CDR3 in amino acids: CSARRAGSPSHSTDTQYF. For the CDR3, the DNA is TGCAGTGCTAGAAGAGCGGGAAGTCCTTCGCATAGCACAGATACGCAGTATTTT.

This clonotype was observed at least ten times. The chain links TRBV7-9 to TRBJ2-1; the D gene is possibly TRBD2 (5 bases). There are 14 residues in the CDR3. Trimming removed 5 bases from V and 5 bases from J, with 13 bases in between. The germline V gene encodes CDR1 SEHNR and CDR2 FQNEAQ (reference sequence). The CDR3 protein is CASSRRDQHNEQFF. The CDR3 bases are TGTGCCAGCAGCCGTCGGGATCAGCACAATGAGCAGTTCTTC.

DNA for the CDR3: TGTGCCAGCAGGGACAGGCTTAGCAATCAGCCCCAGCATTTT. Translated, it gives CASRDRLSNQPQHF. The J gene is TRBJ1-5, the V gene TRBV6-2 or TRBV6-3; 7 bases agree with TRBD1. There are 14 residues in the CDR3. Germline V lookup: CDR1 MNHEY, CDR2 SVGEGT. Losses at the gene ends were 6 bases for V and 0 bases for J; bases not matched to a gene: 2.

This clonotype was counted many times. CDR3 amino acids: CASKPIKGVSSYNEQFF. The CDR3 DNA reads as TGTGCCAGCAAACCGATCAAAGGGGTGAGCTCCTACAATGAGCAGTTCTTC. J is TRBJ2-1 and V is TRBV27; D might be TRBD1 (5 bases). The V gene's germline CDR1 is MNHEY and CDR2 SMNVEV (reference sequence). With 7 bases removed from V and 0 bases from J, the gap between germline ends came to 19 bases. The CDR3 is 17 amino acids.

The chain has TRBV27 and TRBJ2-1; 7 bases match TRBD2. The CDR3 is 14 amino acids. CDR1 is MNHEY and CDR2 is SMNVEV in the germline V gene (reference sequence). Trimming cost V 4 bases and J 9 bases; bases outside gene matches: 9. CDR3 region: CASSSRTSLGEQFF. The CDR3 DNA follows: TGTGCCAGCAGTTCCCGGACTAGTCTCGGTGAGCAGTTCTTC.

Comments on this clonotype: A read error is possible here, since a much larger clone lies one base away. V and J are TRBV7-6 and TRBJ2-1; 9 bases line up with TRBD1. Germline V gives CDR1 SGHVS, CDR2 FNYEAQ. The ends lost 5 bases at V and 9 bases at J; junction bases unmatched: 11. This CDR3 has 15 amino acids. CDR3 amino acids: CASSVGQGESSEQFF. CDR3 sequence (DNA): TGTGCCAGCAGCGTGGGACAGGGAGAAAGCTCTGAGCAGTTCTTC.

This clonotype was observed at least ten times. This sequence joins TRBV27 and TRBJ2-7; 10 positions match TRBD2. From germline, CDR1 is MNHEY and CDR2 SMNVEV (reference sequence). After removal of 5 bases from V and 3 bases from J, the junction contained 19 bases not matched to a gene. The CDR3 totals 19 residues. CDR3 amino acids: CASSPRRTSGPFAFYEQYF. Here the CDR3 DNA reads TGTGCCAGCAGTCCCCGAAGGACTAGCGGCCCGTTTGCCTTCTACGAGCAGTACTTC.

This clonotype was found many times. The chain recombines TRBV7-2 with TRBJ1-1; D might be TRBD1 (6 bases). Germline lookup yields CDR1 SGHTA and CDR2 FQGNSA. With 3 bases removed from V and 5 bases from J, the gap between germline ends came to 13 bases. The CDR3 sequence is 14 residues long. CDR3 loop: CASSFSGVKTEAFF. The CDR3 DNA reads as TGTGCCAGCAGCTTCTCAGGGGTAAAGACTGAAGCTTTCTTT.

The V and J genes are TRBV20-1 and TRBJ2-1; maybe TRBD2 (6 bases). Germline CDR1 and CDR2: DFQATT and SNEGSKA (reference sequence). V dropped 6 bases and J dropped 8 bases, with 17 bases sitting between them. The CDR3 totals 13 residues. CDR3 coding DNA: TGCAGTGCCAGGAGCGGGTCAAGCCATGAGCAGTTCTTC. Translating it yields CSARSGSSHEQFF.

This clonotype has a count of ten or more. This sequence joins TRBV3-1 and TRBJ2-7; 8 nucleotides agree with TRBD1. Germline trimming cut 4 bases from V and 4 bases from J; bases unmatched to any gene: 9. Germline lookup yields CDR1 LGHDT and CDR2 YNNKEL (reference sequence). This CDR3 spans 15 amino acids. This CDR3 is CASSREGTGKYEQYF. The CDR3 bases are TGTGCCAGCAGCCGCGAGGGGACAGGAAAATACGAGCAGTACTTC.

This sequence joins TRBV29-1 and TRBJ2-1, with TRBD2 matching 10 bases. CDR1 is SQVTM and CDR2 is ANQGSEA in the germline V gene. The CDR3 is made up of 13 amino acids. The CDR3 region has the DNA TGCAACCCCGGGGCTAGCGGGAGTGATGAGCAGTTCTTC. Amino acid sequence: CNPGASGSDEQFF.

The chain recombines TRBV9 with TRBJ2-1, with 7 bases matching TRBD1. The V segment lost 0 bases and the J segment 6 bases; nucleotides outside the gene matches: 6. Germline assignment: CDR1 SGDLS and CDR2 YYNGEE. The CDR3 is made up of 15 amino acids. CDR3 bases: TGTGCCAGCAGCGTAGAACTACAGGGGAGCAATGAGCAGTTCTTC. Amino acid sequence: CASSVELQGSNEQFF.

In this sample, this clonotype turned up many times. V usage is TRBV20-1 and J usage is TRBJ2-3; TRBD2 aligns across 13 bases. Germline CDR1 is DFQATT and CDR2 is SNEGSKA (reference sequence). V shed 6 bases and J 2 bases; nucleotides not matched to a gene: 14. CDR3 length equals 18 residues. CDR3 bases: TGCAGTGCCACTGGACTAGCGGGAGTAGGGGGTCACACAGATACGCAGTATTTT. Protein: CSATGLAGVGGHTDTQYF.

This clonotype showed up many times. The chain uses TRBV18 and TRBJ2-7, with D uncertain. V lost 2 bases, J lost 6 bases, and 11 bases lay in between. CDR1 KGHSH and CDR2 LQKENI come from the germline V gene. This CDR3 spans 13 amino acids. The CDR3 DNA sequence: TGTGCCAGCTCACCAGTAGCAGACGGCGAGCAGTACTTC. It is translated as CASSPVADGEQYF.

This clonotype was detected ten times or more. The rearrangement uses TRBV18 and TRBJ1-5, with D hard to call. Germline V CDR1 and CDR2: KGHSH, LQKENI. This CDR3 region has 14 residues. V was cut by 4 bases and J by 6 bases, with 13 bases left in between. The CDR3 spells CASSLASELQPQHF. The DNA for the CDR3 is TGTGCCAGCTCACTGGCATCAGAGCTTCAGCCCCAGCATTTT. The whole variable domain, filled in from reference TRBV18 and TRBJ1-5, reads NAGVMQNPRHLVRRRGQEARLRCSPMKGHSHVYWYRQLPEEGLKFMVYLQKENIIDESGMPKERFSAEFPKEGPSILRIQQVVRGDSAAYFCASSLASELQPQHFGDGTRLSIL.

This clonotype occurred many times. The V gene is TRBV28, the J gene TRBJ2-5, with 9 bases identical to TRBD1. Germline loops: CDR1 MDHEN, CDR2 SYDVKM. The CDR3 is 15 residues long. V was pared by 4 bases and J by 5 bases, with 8 bases of the junction left unmatched. The CDR3 protein is CASSSPTGGMETQYF. DNA for the CDR3: TGTGCCAGCAGTTCCCCTACAGGGGGCATGGAGACCCAGTACTTC.

This clonotype showed up many times. The CDR3 is CASSLASGQTYNEQFF. CDR3 bases: TGTGCCAGCAGCTTAGCGTCGGGACAAACGTACAATGAGCAGTTCTTC. The V and J genes are TRBV7-2 and TRBJ2-1, with D possibly matching TRBD1 (6 bases). With 0 bases removed from V and 4 bases from J, the gap between germline ends came to 13 bases. The CDR3 spans 16 residues. The germline V gene has CDR1 SGHTA and CDR2 FQGNSA.

This clonotype was found many times. The rearrangement joins TRBV3-1 to TRBJ2-7; TRBD2 aligns across 8 bases. Trimming cost V 0 bases and J 7 bases; bases outside gene matches: 8. This CDR3 spans 15 amino acids. Germline V gene lookup returns CDR1 LGHDT and CDR2 YNNKEL (reference sequence). CDR3 sequence: CASSQEGLGAWEQYF. The CDR3 nucleotides read TGTGCCAGCAGCCAAGAGGGACTAGGGGCCTGGGAGCAGTACTTC.

The sample holds many counts of this clonotype. The CDR3 here is CASSSDPGFNQPQHF. In DNA form, the CDR3 reads TGCGCCAGCAGCTCCGATCCGGGGTTCAATCAGCCCCAGCATTTT. The J gene is TRBJ1-5, the V gene TRBV5-1; D not resolved. V was cut by 3 bases and J by 3 bases, with 13 bases left in between. This CDR3 spans 15 amino acids. The germline CDR1 and CDR2 sequences are SGHRS and YFSETQ. Drawing the rest from reference TRBV5-1 and TRBJ1-5, the complete variable domain is KAGVTQTPRYLIKTRGQQVTLSCSPISGHRSVSWYQQTPGQGLQFLFEYFSETQRNKGNFPGRFSGRQFSNSRSEMNVSTLELGDSALYLCASSSDPGFNQPQHFGDGTRLSIL.